This entry lists 17 T cell receptor beta chains sequenced from one sample in a study of blood T cell repertoires in COVID-19 (dated by TCRdb to about 2020). The library was generated by the immunoSEQ multiplex PCR assay. TCRdb carries this immuneACCESS record with in-frame sequences only. Its versions omit some clonotypes, under half of them owing to an unresolved V gene in the studies checked, with the rest unexplained. The sample profile shows tens of thousands of clones; around 84% of them were found once. The ten largest make up about 12% of the sample. The specimen sequenced was peripheral blood. These receptors were obtained from a human donor in a cohort sampled during active COVID-19.

This sequence joins TRBV7-8 and TRBJ2-3; no firm D call. Per the germline V gene, CDR1 is SGHVS and CDR2 is FQNEAQ. V gave up 1 base and J gave up 2 bases, with 7 bases separating them. This CDR3 has 14 residues. The CDR3 loop is CASSLVRYTDTQYF. Here the CDR3 DNA reads TGTGCCAGCAGCTTAGTGCGCTACACAGATACGCAGTATTTT.

This chain uses TRBV6-2 or TRBV6-3 with TRBJ2-3; the match to TRBD2 covers 10 bases. The CDR3 is made up of 16 amino acids. The germline V gene encodes CDR1 MNHEY and CDR2 SVGEGT. The J segment lost 3 bases and the V segment lost 4 bases, leaving 7 bases of the junction unmatched. CDR3 bases: TGTGCCAGCAGTTCCCTAGCGGGAGTTGGGACAGATACGCAGTATTTT. Translation: CASSSLAGVGTDTQYF.

The CDR3 spells CASSLWMQQGAPNGYTF. CDR3 DNA: TGTGCCAGCAGCTTGTGGATGCAACAGGGGGCGCCCAATGGCTACACCTTC. The V and J genes are TRBV5-5 and TRBJ1-2; 9 positions match TRBD1. The V gene's germline CDR1 is SGHKS and CDR2 YYEKEE (reference sequence). The CDR3 has 17 residues. Germline trimming cut 1 base from V and 6 bases from J; bases unmatched to any gene: 13.

The chain links TRBV3-1 (or the pseudogene TRBV3-2) to TRBJ2-2; TRBD1 is a possible D gene (6 bases). The V and J ends lost 3 bases and 4 bases respectively, with 12 bases between them. Germline-derived CDR1 and CDR2 are LGHDT and YNNKEL (reference sequence). CDR3 length: 15 residues. The CDR3 loop reads CASSQTGQFTGELFF. In DNA, the CDR3 is TGTGCCAGCAGCCAGACGGGACAATTCACCGGGGAGCTGTTTTTT.

This chain links TRBV9 with TRBJ2-2; 7 bases are shared with TRBD2. From germline, CDR1 is SGDLS and CDR2 YYNGEE. The CDR3 is 19 amino acids. With V trimmed by 0 bases and J by 4 bases, 15 bases remained unmatched. Here the CDR3 DNA reads TGTGCCAGCAGCGTAGCTGGTAAGGGACTACTACGAGGCACCGGGGAGCTGTTTTTT. This translates into CASSVAGKGLLRGTGELFF.

The CDR3 protein is CASSDRADSYNSPLHF. In DNA, the CDR3 is TGTGCCAGCAGTGACCGGGCCGACAGTTATAATTCACCCCTCCACTTT. This chain uses TRBV6-1 with TRBJ1-6; TRBD1 might be the D (5 bases). The germline CDR1 and CDR2 sequences are MNHNS and SASEGT. Trimming took off 3 bases at V and 4 bases at J, with 13 bases between the two ends. The length of the CDR3 is 16 residues.

V usage is TRBV27 and J usage is TRBJ2-7; weak D call: TRBD1 (6 bases). This CDR3 is 15 amino acids long. The V gene lost 5 bases and the J gene lost 3 bases, with 17 bases spanning the gap. The germline gives CDR1 MNHEY, CDR2 SMNVEV (reference sequence). Here the CDR3 reads CASSQTSTGFYEQYF. The CDR3 region has the DNA TGTGCCAGCAGTCAAACCTCAACAGGGTTCTACGAGCAGTACTTC.

The DNA of the CDR3 is TGTGCCAGCAGCTTCCTCGACAGGGGCACTGAAGCTTTCTTT. Amino acid sequence: CASSFLDRGTEAFF. The chain joins TRBV7-3 to TRBJ1-1; 8 nucleotides align to TRBD1. The CDR3 runs to 14 residues. Losses at the gene ends were 3 bases for V and 4 bases for J; bases not matched to a gene: 4. Per germline, CDR1 SGHTA and CDR2 FQGTGA.

The chain employs TRBV6-1 and TRBJ1-1; D is unclear. The length of the CDR3 is 15 residues. The germline V and J ends were trimmed by 3 bases and 1 base, with 12 bases remaining between them. From germline, CDR1 is MNHNS and CDR2 SASEGT. CDR3 protein: CASSDETLGNTEAFF. The DNA for the CDR3 is TGTGCCAGCAGTGATGAGACTTTAGGGAACACTGAAGCTTTCTTT.

J is TRBJ2-1 and V is TRBV7-9; 10 bases are a match to TRBD2. This CDR3 spans 16 amino acids. The V segment lost 5 bases and the J segment 2 bases; nucleotides outside the gene matches: 6. The germline gives CDR1 SEHNR, CDR2 FQNEAQ (reference sequence). The CDR3 reads CASSGSGRTTYNEQFF. The CDR3 nucleotides are TGTGCCAGCAGCGGTAGCGGGAGGACGACCTACAATGAGCAGTTCTTC.

This sequence joins TRBV27 and TRBJ1-1; D is possibly TRBD1 (6 bases). Germline V CDR1 and CDR2: MNHEY, SMNVEV (reference sequence). Deletions cut 3 bases from V and 3 bases from J, with 11 bases between. The CDR3 loop spans 14 amino acids. In nucleotides, the CDR3 is TGTGCCAGCAGTTTGGCAGGGGCGCACACTGAAGCTTTCTTT. Its translation is CASSLAGAHTEAFF.

The chain is built from TRBV11-2 and TRBJ2-5, with D possibly matching TRBD2 (5 bases). CDR3 length: 14 amino acids. Germline CDR1 is SGHAT and CDR2 is FQNNGV. V lost 2 bases to trimming and J lost 7 bases, with 14 bases between them. CDR3 loop: CASSLNSLAGTQYF. The CDR3 DNA follows: TGTGCCAGCAGCTTAAACTCTCTAGCTGGGACCCAGTACTTC.

The rearrangement joins TRBV30 to TRBJ2-7; 7 positions match TRBD1. Per the germline V gene, CDR1 is GTSNPN and CDR2 is SVGIG (reference sequence). The CDR3 sequence is 14 residues long. The trim removed 0 bases at V and 2 bases at J, leaving 4 bases unmatched. This CDR3 is CAWSVLTGAYEQYF. The CDR3 DNA reads as TGTGCCTGGAGTGTTTTAACAGGGGCCTACGAGCAGTACTTC.

V and J are TRBV9 and TRBJ1-2; a possible D gene is TRBD1 (6 bases). Trimming cost V 4 bases and J 8 bases, with 15 bases left between them. The CDR3 sequence is 13 residues long. Germline CDR1 SGDLS, CDR2 YYNGEE. The DNA of the CDR3 is TGTGCCAGCAGCCCCCAGCAGGGGTACGGCTACACCTTC. It encodes CASSPQQGYGYTF.

In DNA, the CDR3 is TGTGCCAGCAGTCTGAGCGTGATTTCCTACGAGCAGTACTTC. Residues: CASSLSVISYEQYF. V and J are TRBV27 and TRBJ2-7; no clear D gene. The CDR3 is 14 residues long. Germline V gene sequence: CDR1 MNHEY, CDR2 SMNVEV (reference sequence). V lost 5 bases and J 1 base, leaving 12 bases between the germline ends.

This clone showed up just once. The chain carries TRBV7-2 and TRBJ2-5; 8 bases align to TRBD1. The V gene end was trimmed by 5 bases and the J gene end by 5 bases; junction bases not matched to a gene: 4. This CDR3 has 13 residues. CDR1 is SGHTA and CDR2 is FQGNSA in the germline V gene. CDR3 residues: CASSADRVETQYF. The CDR3 DNA sequence: TGTGCCAGCAGCGCGGACAGGGTGGAGACCCAGTACTTC.

This chain's CDR3 is CASSIREYGAFF. CDR3 in DNA: TGTGCCAGTAGTATTCGGGAATACGGAGCTTTCTTT. This chain uses TRBV19 with TRBJ1-1; the D is unclear. The CDR3 has 12 residues. V was cut by 3 bases and J by 10 bases, with 12 bases left in between. Germline assignment: CDR1 LNHDA and CDR2 SQIVND (reference sequence).